Given below is one T cell receptor beta chain in context. The data belong to a study of control samples from healthy donors and cancer patients. The table came from immunoSEQ multiplex PCR; TCRdb's copy has only in-frame clones and leaves some out. The data contain 170,000 or so clones, 90% of them seen just once; the ten biggest clones take up around 1.4%. Germline CDR1 is MNHEY and CDR2 is SVGEGT. The CDR3 spans 15 residues. V was cut by 5 bases and J by 2 bases, with 16 bases left in between. The TCR originated in a woman in her forties or fifties in good health. The chain combines TRBV6-2 or TRBV6-3 with TRBJ2-7; D is perhaps TRBD2 (6 bases). The sequencing input was blood. CDR3 DNA: TGTGCCAGCAGTGGGGTCGGAGGGCAGGCCTACGAGCAGTACTTC. Translating it yields CASSGVGGQAYEQYF.